The 22 T cell receptor beta chains below come from one sample, sequenced in a study of blood T cell repertoires in COVID-19. The repertoire was sequenced with immunoSEQ multiplex PCR; TCRdb's copy has only in-frame clones and lacks some. The table shows about 120,000 clones, with 75% to 90% occurring only once. Sequenced sample: peripheral blood. These receptors came from an older man with acute or convalescent COVID-19.

The J gene is TRBJ1-4, the V gene TRBV5-1; D perhaps matches TRBD1 (6 bases). CDR1 and CDR2 from the germline V gene are SGHRS and YFSETQ. This CDR3 has 13 amino acids. The ends were cut back, 7 bases at V and 8 bases at J, with 15 bases in the middle. In DNA, the CDR3 is TGCGCCAGCGGGGAAATGGGGGCAGAAAAACTGTTTTTT. Translated: CASGEMGAEKLFF.

The gene calls are TRBV7-8 and TRBJ1-5, with TRBD1 matching 9 bases. The CDR3 is 15 residues long. The V gene's germline CDR1 is SGHVS and CDR2 FQNEAQ. V shed 5 bases and J 7 bases; nucleotides not matched to a gene: 9. CDR3 in amino acids: CASSTGQGVLQPQHF. The CDR3 coding sequence is TGTGCCAGCAGCACGGGACAGGGAGTTTTACAGCCCCAGCATTTT.

V is TRBV2 and J is TRBJ2-7; D is unresolved. Germline-derived CDR1 and CDR2 are SNHLY and FYNNEI. Trimming left V 11 bases short and J 0 bases short, with 17 bases between. CDR3 size: 14 residues. The CDR3 DNA reads TGTGCCCAACGCCTGAACAGTAACTCCTACGAGCAGTACTTC. Its protein product is CAQRLNSNSYEQYF. The variable domain in full, with the rest retrieved from reference TRBV2 and TRBJ2-7, is EPEVTQTPSHQVTQMGQEVILRCVPISNHLYFYWYRQILGQKVEFLVSFYNNEISEKSEIFDDQFSVERPDGSNFTLKIRSTKLEDSAMYFCAQRLNSNSYEQYFGPGTRLTVT.

The chain links TRBV5-1 to TRBJ2-3; either TRBD1 or TRBD2 may fit D (6 bases each). The CDR3 runs to 14 residues. With 4 bases removed from V and 5 bases from J, the gap between germline ends came to 14 bases. Per the germline V gene, CDR1 is SGHRS and CDR2 is YFSETQ. The CDR3 here is CASSLGGFEDTQYF. CDR3 sequence (DNA): TGCGCCAGCAGCCTGGGGGGCTTCGAAGATACGCAGTATTTT.

The chain has TRBV5-8 and TRBJ1-6, with D unclear. Germline CDR1 reads SGHTS; CDR2 reads YDEGEE. There are 11 residues in the CDR3. The germline V and J ends were trimmed by 1 base and 9 bases, with 2 bases remaining between them. CDR3 nucleotides: TGTGCCAGCAGCTTGCTTTCACCCCTCCACTTT. Its translation: CASSLLSPLHF.

To note about this clone: The junction departs from the called germline gene at one end, perhaps through a read error. V and J are TRBV5-4 and TRBJ2-2, with 10 bases that match TRBD2. Germline V gene data show CDR1 as SGHNT and CDR2 as YYREEE (reference sequence). The CDR3 is 18 amino acids. The CDR3 region has the DNA TGTGCCAGCAGCTTGATTGTTACTAGCGGGGATCGCACCCGGGAGCTGTTTTTT. Encoded protein: CASSLIVTSGDRTRELFF.

The rearrangement uses TRBV6-5 and TRBJ2-2; TRBD1 agrees at 7 bases. Per the germline V gene, CDR1 is MNHEY and CDR2 is SVGAGI. CDR3 size: 13 residues. V shed 6 bases and J 5 bases; nucleotides not matched to a gene: 3. The CDR3 DNA follows: TGTGCCAGCAGACAGACAGGGACCGGGGAGCTGTTTTTT. Encoded protein: CASRQTGTGELFF.

This chain uses TRBV10-3 with TRBJ1-1; maybe TRBD1 (5 bases). Germline values: CDR1 ENHRY, CDR2 SYGVKD. V gave up 7 bases and J gave up 3 bases, with 12 bases separating them. There are 13 residues in the CDR3. Here the CDR3 DNA reads TGTGCCATCAATCAACAGGCCGACACTGAAGCTTTCTTT. It translates to CAINQQADTEAFF.

The V and J genes are TRBV5-5 and TRBJ2-1, with TRBD1 matching 8 bases. Germline V gives CDR1 SGHKS, CDR2 YYEKEE (reference sequence). V trimming: 4 bases; J trimming: 6 bases; junction bases outside the gene matches: 12. CDR3 length equals 16 residues. In nucleotides, the CDR3 is TGTGCCAGCAGCCCTCGGGTGACAGGGGTCAGCAATGAGCAGTTCTTC. Residues: CASSPRVTGVSNEQFF. Supplemented by reference TRBV5-5 and TRBJ2-1, the full variable domain reads DAGVTQSPTHLIKTRGQQVTLRCSPISGHKSVSWYQQVLGQGPQFIFQYYEKEERGRGNFPDRFSARQFPNYSSELNVNALLLGDSALYLCASSPRVTGVSNEQFFGPGTRLTVL.

V usage is TRBV7-5 and J usage is TRBJ2-3; the table's D call of TRBD2 was not tested on the DNA. TRBV7-5 is described as a pseudogene. This CDR3 spans 16 amino acids. In DNA, the CDR3 is TGTGCCAGCCGCCCCCCGTCTAGCGGGGGGGTAGATACGCAGTATTTT. It translates to CASRPPSSGGVDTQYF.

V usage is TRBV15 and J usage is TRBJ1-1; D unclear. Between the trimmed V and J ends, which lost 3 bases and 4 bases, there was a span of 12 bases. Germline CDR1 reads LNHNV; CDR2 reads YYDKDF (reference sequence). This CDR3 region has 14 residues. The CDR3 DNA follows: TGTGCCACCAGCAGGGAGGGAAGCGCCACTGAAGCTTTCTTT. It codes for CATSREGSATEAFF.

CDR3: CASSLIRSGGTSTDTQYF. The CDR3 DNA is TGTGCCAGCAGCTTGATACGTAGCGGGGGAACTAGCACAGATACGCAGTATTTT. The V and J genes are TRBV5-6 and TRBJ2-3; 9 bases map to TRBD2. With 1 base clipped from V and 0 bases from J, the junction kept 9 bases outside the gene matches. Germline V gene sequence: CDR1 SGHDT, CDR2 YYEEEE. This CDR3 contains 18 residues.

V is TRBV7-2 and J is TRBJ1-2; no reliable D call. Germline CDR1 is SGHTA and CDR2 is FQGNSA. Trimming shortened V by 2 bases and J by 0 bases, and 7 bases separated the two germline ends. The CDR3 is made up of 14 amino acids. The CDR3 DNA reads TGTGCCAGCAGCTTAACTGAAGCTAACTATGGCTACACCTTC. Translating gives CASSLTEANYGYTF.

This clone was observed a few times. V usage is TRBV6-5 and J usage is TRBJ1-5, with 7 positions matching TRBD1. Germline CDR1 and CDR2: MNHEY and SVGAGI. V trimming: 5 bases; J trimming: 4 bases; junction bases outside the gene matches: 2. The CDR3 consists of 13 residues. The CDR3 loop reads CASSPGGNQPQHF. For the CDR3, the DNA is TGTGCCAGCAGTCCAGGGGGTAATCAGCCCCAGCATTTT.

This clone was observed a few times. The chain has TRBV7-2 and TRBJ1-1, with D possibly TRBD1 on 5 matching bases. Germline CDR1 reads SGHTA; CDR2 reads FQGNSA. V was trimmed by 7 bases and J by 4 bases, leaving 16 bases between them. The CDR3 is 14 amino acids. CDR3 DNA sequence: TGTGCCAGCAACACCTACCTGGGGGGCACTGAAGCTTTCTTT. Its translation is CASNTYLGGTEAFF.

The chain recombines TRBV15 with TRBJ2-2; a weak D match, TRBD2 (6 bases). V was shortened by 5 bases and J by 0 bases, with 13 bases between the two germline ends. The CDR3 has 16 residues. From germline, CDR1 is LNHNV and CDR2 YYDKDF (reference sequence). CDR3 sequence reads: CATSGGRRPNTGELFF. In nucleotides, the CDR3 is TGTGCCACCAGCGGGGGGAGACGGCCGAACACCGGGGAGCTGTTTTTT.

This chain links TRBV5-1 with TRBJ2-1; TRBD2 is a possible D gene (5 bases). Deletions cut 4 bases from V and 8 bases from J, with 16 bases between. The germline V gene encodes CDR1 SGHRS and CDR2 YFSETQ. The CDR3 length is 14 residues. CDR3 DNA sequence: TGCGCCAGCAGCCCGGGGATGGGTCGGGATGAGCAGTTCTTC. Its translation: CASSPGMGRDEQFF.

This clone was detected only a few times. V usage is TRBV6-5 and J usage is TRBJ2-7; 10 nucleotides agree with TRBD1. Germline CDR1 and CDR2: MNHEY and SVGAGI. The CDR3 is made up of 15 amino acids. Trimming removed 7 bases from V and 7 bases from J; junction bases left unmatched: 13. The CDR3 spells CASKEPGQGSGEQYF. In nucleotides, the CDR3 is TGTGCCAGCAAGGAACCGGGACAGGGGTCAGGGGAGCAGTACTTC.

This rearrangement joins TRBV5-1 to TRBJ2-5; unclear D gene. Germline values: CDR1 SGHRS, CDR2 YFSETQ. With 0 bases removed from V and 3 bases from J, the gap between germline ends came to 9 bases. This CDR3 contains 14 residues. The CDR3: CASSLEVAKETQYF. The CDR3 DNA is TGCGCCAGCAGCTTGGAGGTAGCAAAAGAGACCCAGTACTTC.

This chain connects TRBV4-1 to TRBJ1-6; 9 nucleotides align to TRBD1. CDR1 and CDR2 from the germline V gene are MGHRA and YSYEKL. The CDR3 has 17 residues. The V gene end was trimmed by 0 bases and the J gene end by 7 bases; junction bases not matched to a gene: 7. CDR3 DNA: TGCGCCAGCAGCCAAGATTTATCGGACAGGGGAAATTCACCCCTCCACTTT. Amino acid sequence: CASSQDLSDRGNSPLHF.

The V and J genes are TRBV7-2 and TRBJ2-5; D perhaps matches TRBD1 (6 bases). CDR1 and CDR2 from the germline V gene are SGHTA and FQGNSA. V was clipped by 4 bases and J by 1 base, with 13 bases between them. This CDR3 contains 15 residues. CDR3 DNA: TGTGCCAGCAGCTCCCTAGGGGGTCTCCAAGAGACCCAGTACTTC. As protein: CASSSLGGLQETQYF.

This clone was seen a single time. CDR3 bases: TGTGCCAGCAGTTTTCCCGGGACAGGCTATGGCTACACCTTC. It specifies CASSFPGTGYGYTF. The chain carries TRBV28 and TRBJ1-2; TRBD1 matches 8 bases. The germline V gene encodes CDR1 MDHEN and CDR2 SYDVKM. With 3 bases clipped from V and 4 bases from J, the junction kept 4 bases outside the gene matches. This CDR3 is 14 amino acids long.